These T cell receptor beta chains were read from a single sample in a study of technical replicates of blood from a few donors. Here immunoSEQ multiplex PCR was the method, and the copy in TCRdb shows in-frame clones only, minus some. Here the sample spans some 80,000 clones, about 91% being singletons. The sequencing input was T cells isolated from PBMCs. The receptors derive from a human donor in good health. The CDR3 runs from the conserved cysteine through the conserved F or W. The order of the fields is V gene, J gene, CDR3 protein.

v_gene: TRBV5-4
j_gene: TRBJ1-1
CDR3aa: CASRLQENTEAFF

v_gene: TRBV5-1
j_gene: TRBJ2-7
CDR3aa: CASSFGTSGGEQYF

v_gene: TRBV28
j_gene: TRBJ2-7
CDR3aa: CASSFPLRAGFYEQYF

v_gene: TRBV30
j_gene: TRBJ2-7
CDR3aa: CAWGVGTGSHEQYF

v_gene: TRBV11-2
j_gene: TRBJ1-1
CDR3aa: CASSPRSTENTEAFF

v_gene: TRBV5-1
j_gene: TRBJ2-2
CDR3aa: CASSLTGDRLNTGELFF

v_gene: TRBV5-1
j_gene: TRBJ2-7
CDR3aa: CASSLETTGGYSYEQYF

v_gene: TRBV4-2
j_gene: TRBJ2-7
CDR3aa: CASSQQYPGTGSYEQYF

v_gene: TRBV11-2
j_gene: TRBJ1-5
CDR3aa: CASSSGTGGQPQHF

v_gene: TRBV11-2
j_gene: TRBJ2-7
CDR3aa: CASSSGGSYEQYF

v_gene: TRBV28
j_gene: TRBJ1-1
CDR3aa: CASSLTIARGGVDTEAFF

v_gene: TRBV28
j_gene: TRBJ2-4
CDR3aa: CASSSTGGNIQYF

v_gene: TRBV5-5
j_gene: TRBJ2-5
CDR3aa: CASSLVTGRSETQYF

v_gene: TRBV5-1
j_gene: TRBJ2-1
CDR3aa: CASSLVVATGADEQFF

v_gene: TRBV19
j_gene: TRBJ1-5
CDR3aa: CASSIGQGHQPQHF

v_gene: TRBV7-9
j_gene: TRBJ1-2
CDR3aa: CASSPAHGYGYTF

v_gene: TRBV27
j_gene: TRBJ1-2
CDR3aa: CASRLQGDYGYTF

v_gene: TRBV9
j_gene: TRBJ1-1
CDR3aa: CASSVGSVHTEAFF

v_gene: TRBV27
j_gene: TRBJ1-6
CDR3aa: CASSLVAQGVPSPLHF

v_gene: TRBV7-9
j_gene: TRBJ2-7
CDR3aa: CASSLGQSEQYF

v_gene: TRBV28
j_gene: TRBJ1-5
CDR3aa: CASVPRRGYGQPQHF

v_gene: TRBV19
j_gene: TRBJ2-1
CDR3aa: CASSTYTSGPGDEQFF

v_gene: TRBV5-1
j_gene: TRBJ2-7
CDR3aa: CASSLASTVKNYEQYF

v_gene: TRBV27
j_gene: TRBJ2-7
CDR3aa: CASRKPTGYNEQYF

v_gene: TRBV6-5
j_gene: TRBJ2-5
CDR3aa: CASSYRDRGTETQYF

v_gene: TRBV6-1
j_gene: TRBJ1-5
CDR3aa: CASSGFQGNQPQHF

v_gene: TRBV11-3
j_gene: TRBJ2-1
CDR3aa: CASSLWAIAGGSYNEQFF

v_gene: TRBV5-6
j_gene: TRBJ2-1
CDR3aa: CASSPGLAGGSYNEQFF

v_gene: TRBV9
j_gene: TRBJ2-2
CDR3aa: CASSVVERGYTGELFF

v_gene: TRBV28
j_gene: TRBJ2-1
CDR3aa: CASSSGTPYNEQFF

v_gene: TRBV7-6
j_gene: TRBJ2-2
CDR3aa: CASSLKNGELFF

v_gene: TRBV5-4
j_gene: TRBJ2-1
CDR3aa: CASSSSGRGYNEQFF

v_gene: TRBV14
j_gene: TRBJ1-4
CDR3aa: CASSQLGQGNEKLFF

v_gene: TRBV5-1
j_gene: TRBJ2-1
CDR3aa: CASSLVAEPYNEQFF

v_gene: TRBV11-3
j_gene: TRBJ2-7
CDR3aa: CASSSWTGNYEQYF

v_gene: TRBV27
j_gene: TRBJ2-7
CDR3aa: CASRRQGVNEQYF

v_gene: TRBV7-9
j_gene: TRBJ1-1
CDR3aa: CASREKGGTGTSEAFF

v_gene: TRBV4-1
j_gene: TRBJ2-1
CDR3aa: CASSRDSQQFF

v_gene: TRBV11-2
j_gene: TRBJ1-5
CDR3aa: CASSLGGGRSDQPQHF

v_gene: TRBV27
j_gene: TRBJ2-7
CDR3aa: CASSFGRQSSYEQYF

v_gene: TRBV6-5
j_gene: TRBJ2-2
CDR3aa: CASSYSSPNTGELFF

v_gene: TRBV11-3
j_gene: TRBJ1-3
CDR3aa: CASSSPGQGGNTIYF

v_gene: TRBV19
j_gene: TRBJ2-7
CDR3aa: CASSAGQGPYEQYF

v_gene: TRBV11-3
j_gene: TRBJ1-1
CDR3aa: CASSKDSSNTEAFF

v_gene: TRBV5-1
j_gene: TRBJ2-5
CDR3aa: CASSLGVTSVSETQYF

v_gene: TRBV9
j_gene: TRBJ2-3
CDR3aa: CASSVSGLGSTDTQYF

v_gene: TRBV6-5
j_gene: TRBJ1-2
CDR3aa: CASSYTGQGGDGYTF

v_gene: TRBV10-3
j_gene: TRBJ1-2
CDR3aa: CAISDRGGLYGYTF

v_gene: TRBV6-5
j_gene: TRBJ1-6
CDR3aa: CASGHSPLHF

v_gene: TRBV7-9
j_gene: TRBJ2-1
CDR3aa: CASTLAGPLNEQFF

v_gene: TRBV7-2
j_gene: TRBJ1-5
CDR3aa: CASSLNSYQPQHF

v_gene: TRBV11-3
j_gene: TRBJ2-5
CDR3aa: CASSPGQIQETQYF